Following are 20 T cell receptor beta chains from one sample sequenced in a study of cytotoxic CD8 clonotypes in ibrutinib-treated CLL. Produced via immunoSEQ multiplex PCR; TCRdb's table is partial and in-frame only. The table has about 270,000 clones, less than 85% seen once. Source: PBMCs, taken at disease progression, from a patient treated with ibrutinib. These receptors all stem from a human donor with chronic lymphocytic leukemia.

The chain has TRBV9 and TRBJ2-1, with 11 bases matching TRBD2. V lost 4 bases, J lost 3 bases, and 9 bases stayed unmatched. The CDR3 spans 17 residues. From germline, CDR1 is SGDLS and CDR2 YYNGEE. In DNA, the CDR3 is TGTGCCAGCAGCCCAAGTAGCGGGGGGGCAAACTACAATGAGCAGTTCTTC. Amino acid sequence: CASSPSSGGANYNEQFF. The variable domain in full, with the rest retrieved from reference TRBV9 and TRBJ2-1, is DSGVTQTPKHLITATGQRVTLRCSPRSGDLSVYWYQQSLDQGLQFLIQYYNGEERAKGNILERFSAQQFPDLHSELNLSSLELGDSALYFCASSPSSGGANYNEQFFGPGTRLTVL.

This sequence joins TRBV4-2 and TRBJ2-5; 14 bases map to TRBD2. V was pared by 4 bases and J by 1 base, with 5 bases of the junction left unmatched. The CDR3 runs 17 residues. The V gene's germline CDR1 is LGHNA and CDR2 YNFKEQ. CDR3 residues: CASSPGLAGGGQETQYF. Written as DNA, the CDR3 is TGTGCCAGCAGCCCAGGACTAGCGGGGGGCGGCCAAGAGACCCAGTACTTC.

CDR3 in amino acids: CASSARDAEAFF. CDR3 bases: TGTGCCAGCAGCGCGCGGGACGCTGAAGCTTTCTTT. The rearrangement joins TRBV5-5 to TRBJ1-1, with D maybe TRBD1 (5 bases). The V gene's germline CDR1 is SGHKS and CDR2 YYEKEE (reference sequence). Trimming stripped 4 bases from V and 6 bases from J, with 10 bases between. The CDR3 spans 12 residues. Full variable domain (outside the CDR3, taken from reference TRBV5-5 and TRBJ1-1): DAGVTQSPTHLIKTRGQQVTLRCSPISGHKSVSWYQQVLGQGPQFIFQYYEKEERGRGNFPDRFSARQFPNYSSELNVNALLLGDSALYLCASSARDAEAFFGQGTRLTVV.

J is TRBJ2-1 and V is TRBV5-1; D uncertain. The germline V gene has CDR1 SGHRS and CDR2 YFSETQ. V dropped 10 bases and J dropped 2 bases, with 22 bases sitting between them. The CDR3 runs to 16 residues. The CDR3 loop reads CASPAQGPYTYNEQFF. Here the CDR3 DNA reads TGCGCCTCCCCAGCCCAAGGGCCCTACACCTACAATGAGCAGTTCTTC.

The chain carries TRBV7-2 and TRBJ2-2; no firm D call. In germline, CDR1 is SGHTA, CDR2 FQGNSA. V lost 1 base and J 3 bases, leaving 12 bases between the germline ends. The CDR3 contains 16 residues. The CDR3 is CASSLGELEDTGELFF. The CDR3 DNA reads TGTGCCAGCAGCTTAGGAGAACTGGAAGACACCGGGGAGCTGTTTTTT. The whole variable domain, remainder taken from reference TRBV7-2 and TRBJ2-2, is GAGVSQSPSNKVTEKGKDVELRCDPISGHTALYWYRQSLGQGLEFLIYFQGNSAPDKSGLPSDRFSAERTGGSVSTLTIQRTQQEDSAVYLCASSLGELEDTGELFFGEGSRLTVL.

The J gene is TRBJ2-4, the V gene TRBV4-1, with TRBD1 matching over 9 bases. The CDR3 has 15 amino acids. Germline-derived CDR1 and CDR2 are MGHRA and YSYEKL. The V segment lost 0 bases and the J segment 8 bases; nucleotides outside the gene matches: 5. CDR3 sequence reads: CASSQDPGQGDIQYF. CDR3 bases: TGCGCCAGCAGCCAAGACCCGGGACAGGGTGACATTCAGTACTTC.

V usage is TRBV19 and J usage is TRBJ2-3, with 8 bases that match TRBD1. CDR1 is LNHDA and CDR2 is SQIVND in the germline V gene (reference sequence). Trimming took 5 bases from V and 2 from J; bases not matched to a gene: 6. This CDR3 spans 15 amino acids. CDR3 protein: CASSLGTGNTDTQYF. As DNA, the CDR3 is TGTGCCAGTAGTCTCGGGACAGGAAACACAGATACGCAGTATTTT.

The rearrangement joins TRBV9 to TRBJ2-7; 11 positions agree with TRBD2. This CDR3 contains 14 residues. Germline CDR1 and CDR2: SGDLS and YYNGEE. V dropped 3 bases and J dropped 3; count of bases not matched to a gene: 2. Here the CDR3 DNA reads TGTGCCAGCAGCGCGGGGACTAGCGGCTACGAGCAGTACTTC. It specifies CASSAGTSGYEQYF.

The chain is built from TRBV27 and TRBJ1-2; the match to TRBD1 covers 8 bases. The V gene end was trimmed by 8 bases and the J gene end by 7 bases; junction bases not matched to a gene: 9. CDR1 and CDR2 (germline): MNHEY, SMNVEV (reference sequence). The CDR3 spans 13 residues. The CDR3 reads CASRRTGNSGYTF. As DNA, the CDR3 is TGTGCCAGCCGCCGGACAGGGAACAGTGGCTACACCTTC.

The chain couples TRBV11-2 to TRBJ1-2; D is ambiguous. With 3 bases removed from V and 6 bases from J, the gap between germline ends came to 20 bases. This CDR3 contains 16 residues. CDR1 is SGHAT and CDR2 is FQNNGV in the germline V gene. CDR3 in amino acids: CASSLAPALTPDGYTF. The CDR3 DNA follows: TGTGCCAGCAGCTTGGCCCCGGCGCTCACACCGGATGGCTACACCTTC.

The chain links TRBV29-1 to TRBJ2-3, with D unresolved. The ends were cut back, 0 bases at V and 6 bases at J, with 10 bases in the middle. The germline gives CDR1 SQVTM, CDR2 ANQGSEA. The CDR3 runs 13 residues. The CDR3 nucleotides are TGCAGCGTTGAAGAGGGTTTGGGGGATACGCAGTATTTT. This codes for CSVEEGLGDTQYF.

The V gene is TRBV29-1, the J gene TRBJ1-1; D is undetermined. Germline CDR1 is SQVTM and CDR2 is ANQGSEA. The V and J ends lost 5 bases and 0 bases respectively, with 10 bases between them. CDR3 length: 13 amino acids. For the CDR3, the DNA is TGCAGCGTTTTCGGGATCTTGAACACTGAAGCTTTCTTT. Translated: CSVFGILNTEAFF.

This chain connects TRBV6-4 to TRBJ1-4, with D perhaps matching TRBD1 (6 bases). In germline, CDR1 is MRHNA, CDR2 SNTAGT. This CDR3 is 15 amino acids long. The V end was cut by 6 bases, the J end by 5 bases, with 16 bases between. The CDR3 bases are TGTGCCAGCAGGTTCAGGGGATTTAGGAATGAAAAACTGTTTTTT. Amino acid sequence: CASRFRGFRNEKLFF.

Points on this clone: Other DNA variants within this sample encode the same CDR3. The rearrangement joins TRBV9 to TRBJ2-7; TRBD2 agrees at 8 bases. This CDR3 has 14 amino acids. Unmatched junction bases numbered 2, after V lost 3 bases and J lost 0 bases. The germline V gene encodes CDR1 SGDLS and CDR2 YYNGEE. CDR3 in amino acids: CASSAGGSSYEQYF. The CDR3 region has the DNA TGTGCCAGCAGCGCGGGAGGGAGCTCCTACGAGCAGTACTTC.

V and J are TRBV7-9 and TRBJ2-1; the D gene is possibly TRBD1 (5 bases). The germline V gene has CDR1 SEHNR and CDR2 FQNEAQ (reference sequence). Trimming pared 2 bases from V and 5 bases from J, leaving 13 bases between. The CDR3 sequence is 15 residues long. The CDR3 DNA reads TGTGCCAGCAGCTTAAGACAGATTTCCGACAATGAGCAGTTCTTC. This encodes CASSLRQISDNEQFF.

This clone was recorded a few times. The chain couples TRBV29-1 to TRBJ2-7; tentatively, D is TRBD1 (6 bases). Trimming stripped 6 bases from V and 0 bases from J, with 12 bases between. The CDR3 sequence is 13 residues long. Germline CDR1 and CDR2: SQVTM and ANQGSEA. CDR3 loop: CSVSGHLSYEQYF. The CDR3 nucleotides read TGCAGCGTCTCGGGACACCTCTCCTACGAGCAGTACTTC.

The CDR3 region is CASSLVLPGINEKLFF. CDR3 bases: TGTGCCAGCAGCTTAGTCCTTCCGGGCATCAATGAAAAACTGTTTTTT. V and J are TRBV11-2 and TRBJ1-4, with D uncertain. This CDR3 region has 16 residues. Germline V gene data show CDR1 as SGHAT and CDR2 as FQNNGV. Trimming took off 1 base at V and 5 bases at J, with 14 bases between the two ends.

The chain recombines TRBV2 with TRBJ2-7, with D hard to call. CDR1 is SNHLY and CDR2 is FYNNEI in the germline V gene. The CDR3 sequence is 10 residues long. The ends were cut back, 6 bases at V and 5 bases at J, with 5 bases in the middle. CDR3 protein: CASRSHEQYF. CDR3 nucleotide sequence: TGTGCCAGCAGGTCACACGAGCAGTACTTC.

This clone was counted between two and nine times. The rearrangement links TRBV27 to TRBJ2-7, with a tentative D call TRBD2 (5 bases). Germline V CDR1 and CDR2: MNHEY, SMNVEV (reference sequence). The CDR3 is made up of 14 amino acids. Trimming removed 4 bases at V and 0 bases at J, with 10 bases between. This CDR3 reads CASSSIGISYEQYF. CDR3 sequence (DNA): TGTGCCAGCAGTTCAATCGGGATCTCCTACGAGCAGTACTTC.

This clone is a singleton in its sample. The chain combines TRBV18 with TRBJ1-1, with TRBD1 as a possible D gene (6 bases). The CDR3 contains 12 residues. Germline lookup yields CDR1 KGHSH and CDR2 LQKENI. V lost 3 bases, J lost 11 bases, and 13 bases lay in between. CDR3 in DNA: TGTGCCAGCTCACCTTCTGACAGGCCCGCTTTCTTT. It yields the protein CASSPSDRPAFF.